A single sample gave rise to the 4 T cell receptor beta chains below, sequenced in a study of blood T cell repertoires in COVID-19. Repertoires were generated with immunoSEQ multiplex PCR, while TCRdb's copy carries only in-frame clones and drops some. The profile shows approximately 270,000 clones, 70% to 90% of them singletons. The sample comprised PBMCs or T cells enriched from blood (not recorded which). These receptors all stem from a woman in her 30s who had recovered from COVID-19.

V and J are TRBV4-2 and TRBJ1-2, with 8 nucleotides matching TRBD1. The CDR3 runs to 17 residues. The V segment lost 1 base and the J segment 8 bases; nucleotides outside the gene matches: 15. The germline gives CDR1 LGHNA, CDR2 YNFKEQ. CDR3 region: CASSQVPTGEEVGGYTF. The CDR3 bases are TGTGCCAGCAGCCAAGTCCCGACAGGGGAGGAGGTGGGGGGCTACACCTTC.

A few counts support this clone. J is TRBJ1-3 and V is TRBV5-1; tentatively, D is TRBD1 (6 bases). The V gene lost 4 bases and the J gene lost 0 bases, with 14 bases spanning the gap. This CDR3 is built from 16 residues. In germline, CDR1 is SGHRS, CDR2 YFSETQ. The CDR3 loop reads CASSPFTGISGNTIYF. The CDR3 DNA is TGCGCCAGCAGCCCTTTTACAGGGATCTCTGGAAACACCATATATTTT.

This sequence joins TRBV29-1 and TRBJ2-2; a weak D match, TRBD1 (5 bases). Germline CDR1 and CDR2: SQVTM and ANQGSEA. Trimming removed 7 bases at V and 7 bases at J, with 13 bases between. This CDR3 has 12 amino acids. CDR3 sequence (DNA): TGCAGCGGCAGGGAAGGTAACGGGGAGCTGTTTTTT. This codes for CSGREGNGELFF.

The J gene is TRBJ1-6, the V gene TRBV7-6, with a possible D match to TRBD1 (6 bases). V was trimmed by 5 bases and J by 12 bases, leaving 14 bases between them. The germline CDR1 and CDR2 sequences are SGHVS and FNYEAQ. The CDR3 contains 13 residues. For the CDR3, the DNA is TGTGCCAGCAGCCCGGGGGGCCGGCAACCCCTCCACTTT. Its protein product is CASSPGGRQPLHF.